Sequencing of this T cell receptor beta chain was carried out in a study of blood T cell repertoires in COVID-19 (dated by TCRdb to about 2020). Describing the broader study: Samples covering the acute and convalescent phases of COVID-19 were provided by collaborators in the United States, Italy and Spain. The material from the prospective study consisted of cDNA or gDNA derived from T cells, B-cell-depleted T cells, or PBMCs. Deeply sampled blood TCRbeta repertoires from subjects exposed to, actively infected with, or recovered from COVID-19 were included in the dataset. A freely available public database, intended as a resource for researchers studying the immune response to SARS-CoV-2, is where the repertoires were released. The samples were drawn from two sources: the first 160 participants of the ongoing ImmuneRACE study, and 1,000 to 1,500 subjects contributed by 6 global collaborators. A de-identified subject ID, COVID-19 status, age in years and sex were almost always included in the sample metadata. Where HLA class I and class II types were available, the types were taken from metadata supplied by the sample provider, not from assay-based typing.

Of note for this clone: The antigen it recognizes is unknown. The input lacks base qualities; no much larger clone sits a single base away.

TCRbeta CDR3 regions were amplified from genomic DNA by means of the immunoSEQ Assay, a bias-controlled multiplex PCR. Regarding the original processing steps: Within the assay, amplification of reference gene primers was used to estimate how many nucleated cells each sample contained. To quantify the absolute abundance of each unique TCRbeta CDR3 rearrangement, sequence reads were collapsed and filtered. Productive Simpson clonality was computed per sample as the square root of Simpson's diversity index over productive rearrangements. In TCRdb, the immuneACCESS table is reduced to in-frame sequences with V and J assigned. These tables do not hold every clone; where another copy was compared, an unresolved V gene accounts for under half, and the others remain unexplained. Clonal size and the V and J genes are those of that table, whereas D and trimming came from the DNA. In all, the sample holds fewer than 300,000 clones, and around 83% of those were seen once. The ten largest account for roughly 5.7% of the sample.

Collaborating institutions collected whole blood in K2EDTA tubes following their own protocols. Collaborator samples were shipped for TCRbeta analysis as frozen whole blood, isolated PBMCs, or DNA extracted from either sample type. The research as a whole found: How much clinical and demographic metadata was included differed by source and by participant, and the metadata was provided uncurated.

What was sequenced was peripheral blood. The receptor comes from a man older than 75 with acute or convalescent COVID-19.

The CDR3: CAWSVRDLQPQHF. Here is the DNA: TGTGCCTGGAGTGTACGGGATTTGCAGCCCCAGCATTTT. The rearrangement joined TRBV30 to TRBJ1-5, with the D gene not confidently named. CDR1 and CDR2, per the germline V gene (reference sequence), are GTSNPN and SVGIG. Including the terminal cysteine and phenylalanine, the CDR3 comprises 13 residues. Only CDR3 DNA is held: 39 bases, read in frame from base 1. The germline ends are 10 bases apart after V is trimmed by 0 bases and J by 7 bases.